Here is one TCR beta chain with its context. Its antigen is unidentified. The V gene lost 7 bases and the J gene lost 1 base, with 8 bases spanning the gap. From germline, CDR1 is MDHEN and CDR2 SYDVKM. The CDR3 loop spans 14 amino acids. This entry comes from a study of T cell repertoires in cytomegalovirus infection. TCRdb re-derived calls from the reads in MiXCR, one entry per CDR3 protein. Here the sample spans 110,000 or so distinct CDR3 sequences, less than 30% being singletons. This TCR derives from a human donor in good health (CMV status not recorded). Some clones in this sample may be carry-over from other donors' samples. Sequenced here: CD8+ T cells from cultured PBMCs, sampled from culture after CMV antigen stimulation. The chain joins TRBV28 to TRBJ2-6; D call uncertain. This chain's CDR3 is CASNRVSGANVLTF. The CDR3 nucleotides are TGTGCCAGCAACCGGGTTTCTGGGGCCAACGTCCTGACTTTC. Full variable domain (missing parts from reference TRBV28 and TRBJ2-6): DVKVTQSSRYLVKRTGEKVFLECVQDMDHENMFWYRQDPGLGLRLIYFSYDVKMKEKGDIPEGYSVSREKKERFSLILESASTNQTSMYLCASNRVSGANVLTFGAGSRLTVL.